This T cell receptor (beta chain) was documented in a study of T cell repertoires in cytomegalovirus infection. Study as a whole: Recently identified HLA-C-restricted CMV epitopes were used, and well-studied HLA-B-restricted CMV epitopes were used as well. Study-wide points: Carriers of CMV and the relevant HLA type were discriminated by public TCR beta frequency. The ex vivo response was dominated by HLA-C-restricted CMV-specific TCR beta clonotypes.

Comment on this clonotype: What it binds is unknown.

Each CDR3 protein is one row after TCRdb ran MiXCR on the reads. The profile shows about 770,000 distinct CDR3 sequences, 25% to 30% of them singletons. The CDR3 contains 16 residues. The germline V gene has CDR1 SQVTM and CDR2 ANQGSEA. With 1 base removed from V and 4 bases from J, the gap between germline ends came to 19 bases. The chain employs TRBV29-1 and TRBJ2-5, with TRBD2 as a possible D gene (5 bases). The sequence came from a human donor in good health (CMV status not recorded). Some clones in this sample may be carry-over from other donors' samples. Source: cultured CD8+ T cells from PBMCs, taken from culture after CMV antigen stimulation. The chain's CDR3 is CSVEGVGIGVGETQYF. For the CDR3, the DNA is TGCAGCGTTGAAGGGGTCGGGATCGGAGTTGGAGAGACCCAGTACTTC.